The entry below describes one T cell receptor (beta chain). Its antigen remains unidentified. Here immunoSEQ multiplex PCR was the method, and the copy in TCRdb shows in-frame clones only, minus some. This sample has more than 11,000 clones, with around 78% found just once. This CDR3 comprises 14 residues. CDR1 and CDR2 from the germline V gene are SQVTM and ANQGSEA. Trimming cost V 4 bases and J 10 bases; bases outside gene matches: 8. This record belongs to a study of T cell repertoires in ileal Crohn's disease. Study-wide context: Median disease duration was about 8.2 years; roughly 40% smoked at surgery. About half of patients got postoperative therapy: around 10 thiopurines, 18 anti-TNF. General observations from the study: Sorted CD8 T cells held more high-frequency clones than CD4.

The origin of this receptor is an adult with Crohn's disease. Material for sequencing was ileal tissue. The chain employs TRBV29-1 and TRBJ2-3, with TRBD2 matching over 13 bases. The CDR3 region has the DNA TGCAGCGTTGGAACTAGCGGGGGGGCCGTTGCGCAGTATTTT. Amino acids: CSVGTSGGAVAQYF.